Included here is one TCR beta chain sequence, with context. Its antigen is not known. CD8+ and CD4+ blood T cells underwent TCR beta sequencing. Negative isolation was applied to CD8+ and CD4+ T cells, and FACS enrichment was applied to TEMRA cells. Germline V gene lookup returns CDR1 MGHDK and CDR2 SYGVNS. The CDR3 runs to 15 residues. The V and J ends lost 2 bases and 1 base respectively, with 10 bases between them. A quantity of roughly 0.5 to 1 ug RNA underwent reverse transcription using random hexamers. Amplification of TCR beta CDR3 used immunoSEQ multiplex PCR across 54 Vbeta and 13 Jbeta. TCRdb independently ran MiXCR on the immunoSEQ multiplex PCR reads; one entry per CDR3 protein. The top ten clones hold approximately 0.065% of a sample with just over 300,000 distinct CDR3 sequences, 92% of them seen once. The source of the sample is a study of CD8 T cells in Susac syndrome. Overall study results and limits: The authors acknowledged that the study's TCR sequencing and HLA analysis involved relatively few individuals.

The chain couples TRBV25-1 to TRBJ2-3, with D maybe TRBD2 (6 bases). The source material was CD4+ T cells from PBMCs. The sequence was collected from a human donor with multiple sclerosis. CDR3 sequence: CASSEEGLRTDTQYF. The CDR3 DNA sequence: TGTGCCAGCAGTGAAGAGGGACTGCGCACAGATACGCAGTATTTT.